The sequence of this T cell receptor (beta chain) was determined in a study of blood T cell repertoires in COVID-19. Study background: Nucleic acid was either cDNA or gDNA, and it came from T cells, B-cell-depleted T cells, or PBMCs.

Patients from Seattle were sampled longitudinally, starting during active infection. Germline-derived CDR1 and CDR2 are MGHRA and YSYEKL. The V end lost 5 bases, the J end lost 2 bases, and 19 bases lay between the germline ends. The CDR3 contains 18 residues. In the original processing: Using reference gene primer amplification, nucleated cell counts were estimated. The table came from immunoSEQ multiplex PCR; TCRdb's copy has only in-frame clones and leaves some out. V and J calls and clone size are given by that table; D and trimming were obtained from the DNA. The profile shows about 80,000 clones, around 82% of them singletons.

Sequenced material: peripheral blood. The sequence was collected from a man between 60 and 75 years old with COVID-19, enrolled during active disease. The chain carries TRBV4-1 and TRBJ2-6, with D possibly TRBD2 on 5 matching bases. The CDR3 nucleotides are TGCGCCAGCAGCGCGTCCGGGTCGGGGAGTACTGGGGCCAACGTCCTGACTTTC. This codes for CASSASGSGSTGANVLTF.